The 5 T cell receptor beta chains presented below share a single source sample, sequenced in a study of metastatic and nonmetastatic thyroid tumors. MiXCR re-clonotyped the PCR reads for TCRdb. This sample has fewer than 35,000 clones, with over 15% found just once. Ahead of thyroid surgery, no patient had received treatment of any kind. The sample was blood. The origin of the receptors is a female donor with papillary thyroid cancer or a benign thyroid nodule (not recorded which). Some clones in this sample may be carry-over from other donors' samples.

This clone was seen repeatedly, ten times or more. This chain connects TRBV19 to TRBJ1-5; D is perhaps TRBD1 (5 bases). This CDR3 comprises 14 residues. The germline V gene encodes CDR1 LNHDA and CDR2 SQIVND (reference sequence). V lost 3 bases and J lost 7, with 13 bases in between. The CDR3 DNA sequence: TGTGCCAGTAGTATTCTGGGCGGGGGGCAGCCCCAGCATTTT. Amino acids: CASSILGGGQPQHF.

This clone was recorded many times. A much larger clone sits a single nucleotide away, making a read error possible. V and J are TRBV6-1 and TRBJ1-1; no reliable D call. The CDR3 sequence is 12 residues long. With 6 bases removed from V and 4 bases from J, the gap between germline ends came to 9 bases. Germline loops: CDR1 MNHNS, CDR2 SASEGT. CDR3 residues: CASRELCTEAFF. CDR3 nucleotide sequence: TGTGCCAGCAGAGAACTGTGCACTGAAGCTTTCTTT.

As for this clone: A much larger clone lies a single base off, so this may be a read error. Other DNA sequences from this sample encode an identical CDR3 as well. V and J are TRBV5-4 and TRBJ1-2, with D unresolved. The germline V and J ends were trimmed by 6 bases and 7 bases, with 10 bases remaining between them. There are 11 residues in the CDR3. Germline V gene lookup returns CDR1 SGHNT and CDR2 YYREEE (reference sequence). The CDR3, as DNA: TGTGCCAGCACTGGTAATAGTGGCTACACCTTC. This translates into CASTGNSGYTF. Combining the CDR3 with reference TRBV5-4 and TRBJ1-2 gives the whole variable domain ETGVTQSPTHLIKTRGQQVTLRCSSQSGHNTVSWYQQALGQGPQFIFQYYREEENGRGNFPPRFSGLQFPNYSSELNVNALELDDSALYLCASTGNSGYTFGSGTRLTVV.

This clone appeared many times. The V and J genes are TRBV24-1 and TRBJ2-6, with D maybe TRBD1 (6 bases). V was clipped by 4 bases and J by 2 bases, with 17 bases between them. Germline CDR1 and CDR2: KGHDR and SFDVKD. The CDR3 has 18 amino acids. CDR3 sequence: CATSESRGLSTGANVLTF. The CDR3 DNA reads TGTGCCACCAGTGAGTCCAGGGGCCTATCAACTGGGGCCAACGTCCTGACTTTC.

Of note for this clone: The junction departs from germline at one end; a sequencing error may be responsible. The V gene is TRBV5-1, the J gene TRBJ2-2, with 12 bases fitting TRBD2. The CDR3 sequence is 16 residues long. Germline V gives CDR1 SGHRS, CDR2 YFSETQ. The CDR3 DNA follows: TGCGCCAGCAGCCCTGGACTAGCGGGACACACCTGGGAGCTGTTTTTT. The encoded protein is CASSPGLAGHTWELFF.